The 5 T cell receptor beta chains reported below all come from one sample, sequenced in a study of T cells in Graves' hyperthyroidism and ophthalmopathy. Template material for amplifying TCR beta CDR3 regions consisted of RNA transcripts. The TCR CDR3 first-round RT-PCR relied on the HTBI primer set. TCRdb processed the multiplex PCR reads anew with MiXCR; each CDR3 protein has one entry. Here the sample spans 300,000 to 450,000 distinct CDR3 sequences, 15% to 18% being singletons. Source material: blood. All receptors derive from a woman younger than 35 with Graves' hyperthyroidism that later progressed to Graves' ophthalmopathy.

This clonotype was counted only a few times. The CDR3: CASSPPIGVEDYEQYF. CDR3 DNA sequence: TGTGCCAGCAGCCCCCCTATTGGTGTGGAGGACTACGAGCAGTACTTC. This chain joins TRBV5-5 and TRBJ2-7; a weak D match, TRBD2 (5 bases). Trimming removed 4 bases at V and 3 bases at J, with 20 bases between. The CDR3 has 16 residues. The germline V gene encodes CDR1 SGHKS and CDR2 YYEKEE (reference sequence).

The chain joins TRBV20-1 to TRBJ1-2, with unresolved D. This CDR3 has 11 residues. Trimming took off 8 bases at V and 2 bases at J, with 9 bases between the two ends. Germline V gives CDR1 DFQATT, CDR2 SNEGSKA (reference sequence). The CDR3 loop reads CSLGPNYGYTF. The CDR3 nucleotides are TGCAGTCTCGGACCGAACTATGGCTACACCTTC.

There are a few counts of this clonotype. This sequence joins TRBV10-1 and TRBJ2-7; TRBD1 agrees at 10 bases. CDR3 length equals 17 residues. V gave up 1 base and J gave up 2 bases; unmatched junction bases: 8. Germline CDR1 reads WNHNN; CDR2 reads SYGVQD (reference sequence). The CDR3 sequence: CASSELGDRGNPYEQYF. CDR3 nucleotides: TGCGCCAGCAGTGAGTTGGGGGACAGGGGAAACCCCTACGAGCAGTACTTC.

The rearrangement uses TRBV12-3 or TRBV12-4 and TRBJ1-4; possibly TRBD1 for D (5 bases). This CDR3 has 15 residues. Deletions cut 3 bases from V and 1 base from J, with 9 bases between. Here the CDR3 DNA reads TGTGCCAGCAGTTTCGGACATGGAACTAATGAAAAACTGTTTTTT. Its translation is CASSFGHGTNEKLFF.

This clonotype was seen at least ten times. This chain uses TRBV11-2 with TRBJ2-5; no clear D. V lost 1 base and J lost 2, with 11 bases in between. The V gene's germline CDR1 is SGHAT and CDR2 FQNNGV. The CDR3 length is 15 residues. The CDR3, as DNA: TGTGCCAGCAGCTTAGTCGCTGGTTGGCAAGAGACCCAGTACTTC. Amino acid sequence: CASSLVAGWQETQYF.